A single sample gave rise to the 27 T cell receptor beta chains below, sequenced in a study of T cell changes during pregnancy in multiple sclerosis. TCRdb keeps only in-frame clones here, not all; method: immunoSEQ multiplex PCR. Of 50,000 or so clones in the sample, 85% to 90% were seen once. The sequencing used CD8+ T cells from peripheral blood mononuclear cells, collected in the second trimester of pregnancy. These receptors were taken from a female donor with multiple sclerosis, enrolled in a pregnancy study.

The chain is built from TRBV6-5 and TRBJ2-7, with D perhaps matching TRBD2 (5 bases). The CDR3 is 14 residues long. Deletions cut 2 bases from V and 3 bases from J, with 11 bases between. Germline-derived CDR1 and CDR2 are MNHEY and SVGAGI. The CDR3 DNA follows: TGTGCCAGCAGTTACGGGAGCACAGACTACGAGCAGTACTTC. Residues: CASSYGSTDYEQYF.

This chain uses TRBV30 with TRBJ2-5; maybe TRBD2 (5 bases). The DNA end lines up better with TRBJ2-7; the J call may be wrong. The CDR3 has 13 residues. Germline CDR1 and CDR2: GTSNPN and SVGIG (reference sequence). CDR3 amino acids: CAWSVLDPGEQYF. The CDR3 DNA reads as TGTGCCTGGAGTGTACTAGATCCAGGCGAGCAGTACTTC.

V gene TRBV4-1 combines with J gene TRBJ2-3; weak D call: TRBD1 (6 bases). The CDR3 covers 17 residues. Trimming removed 9 bases at V and 1 base at J, with 23 bases between. Germline loops: CDR1 MGHRA, CDR2 YSYEKL. CDR3 DNA: TGCGCCAGTTCGAGCACCCAGGGGCGACGGGGCACAGATACGCAGTATTTT. Residues: CASSSTQGRRGTDTQYF.

V usage is TRBV2 and J usage is TRBJ2-3; 10 bases line up with TRBD2. Germline loops: CDR1 SNHLY, CDR2 FYNNEI. This CDR3 is built from 17 residues. Trimming removed 4 bases from V and 1 base from J; junction bases left unmatched: 8. DNA of the CDR3: TGTGCCAGCAGTGGCCCTCTAGCGGGGGTTGGCACAGATACGCAGTATTTT. Its protein product is CASSGPLAGVGTDTQYF.

The chain recombines TRBV4-1 with TRBJ1-5; 7 positions agree with TRBD1. The ends lost 2 bases at V and 3 bases at J; junction bases unmatched: 7. The length of the CDR3 is 16 residues. Germline V gene data show CDR1 as MGHRA and CDR2 as YSYEKL. CDR3 DNA: TGCGCCAGCAGCCAATTTCCGGGACAGTCCAATCAGCCCCAGCATTTT. Translating gives CASSQFPGQSNQPQHF.

This rearrangement joins TRBV6-5 to TRBJ2-7, with 10 bases fitting TRBD1. The CDR3 totals 14 residues. Unmatched junction bases numbered 7, after V lost 4 bases and J lost 7 bases. The germline V gene encodes CDR1 MNHEY and CDR2 SVGAGI. CDR3 region: CASSSGGTGEEQYF. The CDR3 DNA follows: TGTGCCAGCAGTTCCGGCGGGACAGGGGAAGAGCAGTACTTC.

V and J are TRBV7-3 and TRBJ2-3; D unclear. This CDR3 region has 14 residues. Germline V lookup: CDR1 SGHTA, CDR2 FQGTGA. The V and J ends lost 3 bases and 4 bases respectively, with 11 bases between them. The CDR3 reads CASSLLGGADTQYF. CDR3 DNA: TGTGCCAGCAGCTTGCTGGGTGGAGCAGATACGCAGTATTTT.

The rearrangement joins TRBV6-5 to TRBJ1-2; possibly TRBD1 for D (6 bases). Germline V gene data show CDR1 as MNHEY and CDR2 as SVGAGI. The CDR3 runs 15 residues. The V gene lost 7 bases and the J gene lost 0 bases, with 15 bases spanning the gap. The CDR3 DNA reads as TGTGCCAGCACGAGGACAGACCCGACTAACTATGGCTACACCTTC. This sequence encodes CASTRTDPTNYGYTF.

This sequence joins TRBV9 and TRBJ1-3; D not resolved. CDR1 is SGDLS and CDR2 is YYNGEE in the germline V gene. The ends were cut back, 0 bases at V and 3 bases at J, with 13 bases in the middle. The CDR3 extends over 16 amino acids. CDR3 sequence: CASSVVGEAVGNTIYF. The CDR3 DNA is TGTGCCAGCAGCGTAGTTGGGGAAGCGGTTGGAAACACCATATATTTT.

The chain has TRBV6-1 and TRBJ1-5; 8 nucleotides line up with TRBD1. Trimming cost V 4 bases and J 9 bases; bases outside gene matches: 8. The V gene's germline CDR1 is MNHNS and CDR2 SASEGT. This CDR3 is built from 14 residues. The CDR3 reads CASSAPGGGLPQHF. The CDR3 bases are TGTGCCAGCAGTGCGCCAGGGGGCGGGCTGCCCCAGCATTTT.

This chain uses TRBV10-2 with TRBJ2-1, with a possible D match to TRBD2 (6 bases). CDR1 and CDR2 from the germline V gene are WSHSY and SAAADI. Trimming cost V 4 bases and J 8 bases, with 15 bases left between them. The CDR3 contains 14 residues. CDR3 amino acids: CASSVGGMGYEQFF. CDR3 sequence (DNA): TGCGCCAGCAGTGTGGGGGGAATGGGATATGAGCAGTTCTTC.

J is TRBJ2-7 and V is TRBV30; D ambiguous. There are 14 residues in the CDR3. The germline V and J ends were trimmed by 2 bases and 5 bases, with 16 bases remaining between them. Germline CDR1 GTSNPN, CDR2 SVGIG (reference sequence). The CDR3 loop is CAWSPETRPHEQYF. The CDR3 nucleotides read TGTGCCTGGAGTCCTGAAACGCGCCCCCACGAGCAGTACTTC. Looking up the rest from reference TRBV30 and TRBJ2-7 gives the full variable domain: SQTIHQWPATLVQPVGSPLSLECTVEGTSNPNLYWYRQAAGRGLQLLFYSVGIGQISSEVPQNLSASRPQDRQFILSSKKLLLSDSGFYLCAWSPETRPHEQYFGPGTRLTVT.

The rearrangement joins TRBV30 to TRBJ1-5, with a tentative D call TRBD1 (5 bases). The V gene's germline CDR1 is GTSNPN and CDR2 SVGIG (reference sequence). This CDR3 contains 12 residues. The CDR3, as DNA: TGTGCGGGGGGAAATAGCAATCAGCCCCAGCATTTT. Amino acids: CAGGNSNQPQHF.

This clone came up once. The chain has TRBV7-6 and TRBJ2-1; possibly TRBD1 for D (5 bases). V lost 3 bases, J lost 2 bases, and 17 bases lay in between. Germline V gene sequence: CDR1 SGHVS, CDR2 FNYEAQ. The CDR3 runs 17 residues. In nucleotides, the CDR3 is TGTGCCAGCAGCTTGGGCGGATACATAGGGGCCTACAATGAGCAGTTCTTC. Residues: CASSLGGYIGAYNEQFF.

The chain uses TRBV7-9 and TRBJ1-1, with TRBD1 identical over 9 bases. CDR1 is SEHNR and CDR2 is FQNEAQ in the germline V gene (reference sequence). The CDR3 has 14 residues. V gave up 5 bases and J gave up 3 bases; unmatched junction bases: 4. The CDR3 here is CASSRDREDTEAFF. The CDR3 DNA is TGTGCCAGCAGCCGGGACAGGGAGGACACTGAAGCTTTCTTT.

This clone appeared a single time. J is TRBJ2-2 and V is TRBV5-1; tentatively, D is TRBD2 (5 bases). From germline, CDR1 is SGHRS and CDR2 YFSETQ. This CDR3 comprises 15 residues. V dropped 0 bases and J dropped 4 bases, with 10 bases sitting between them. CDR3 bases: TGCGCCAGCAGCTTGGTCCACGAGGGCACCGGGGAGCTGTTTTTT. This translates into CASSLVHEGTGELFF. Filled out from reference TRBV5-1 and TRBJ2-2, the complete variable domain reads KAGVTQTPRYLIKTRGQQVTLSCSPISGHRSVSWYQQTPGQGLQFLFEYFSETQRNKGNFPGRFSGRQFSNSRSEMNVSTLELGDSALYLCASSLVHEGTGELFFGEGSRLTVL.

The chain is built from TRBV27 and TRBJ2-1; D might be TRBD2 (6 bases). Germline-derived CDR1 and CDR2 are MNHEY and SMNVEV (reference sequence). This CDR3 spans 16 amino acids. Between the trimmed V and J ends, which lost 0 bases and 2 bases, there was a span of 11 bases. Here the CDR3 DNA reads TGTGCCAGCAGTTTATCATGGGGGGTCACCTACAATGAGCAGTTCTTC. This encodes CASSLSWGVTYNEQFF.

The rearrangement uses TRBV25-1 and TRBJ2-1; 7 nucleotides line up with TRBD1. CDR3 length equals 12 residues. Germline CDR1 reads MGHDK; CDR2 reads SYGVNS. Losses at the gene ends were 7 bases for V and 6 bases for J; bases not matched to a gene: 3. This chain's CDR3 is CASIGGLNEQFF. The CDR3 region has the DNA TGTGCCAGCATAGGGGGCCTCAATGAGCAGTTCTTC.

CDR3 bases: TGTGCCAGCAGCCAAGAAAGTGTTAGCGGGGTTATATATGAGCAGTTCTTC. Encoded protein: CASSQESVSGVIYEQFF. V and J are TRBV4-2 and TRBJ2-1; 8 nucleotides line up with TRBD2. V lost 0 bases and J lost 8; bases outside the gene matches: 12. Germline loops: CDR1 LGHNA, CDR2 YNFKEQ. The CDR3 spans 17 residues.

The chain uses TRBV5-1 and TRBJ2-1; 12 nucleotides align to TRBD2. Germline CDR1 is SGHRS and CDR2 is YFSETQ. The CDR3 is 16 amino acids. With V trimmed by 4 bases and J by 4 bases, 6 bases remained unmatched. CDR3 residues: CASSEKLAGGYNEQFF. As DNA, the CDR3 is TGCGCCAGCAGCGAGAAACTAGCGGGGGGATACAATGAGCAGTTCTTC. Full variable domain (missing parts from reference TRBV5-1 and TRBJ2-1): KAGVTQTPRYLIKTRGQQVTLSCSPISGHRSVSWYQQTPGQGLQFLFEYFSETQRNKGNFPGRFSGRQFSNSRSEMNVSTLELGDSALYLCASSEKLAGGYNEQFFGPGTRLTVL.

The V call is TRBV7-9, the J call TRBJ1-4; possible D gene TRBD1, 5 bases. V gave up 3 bases and J gave up 4 bases, with 9 bases separating them. CDR3 length: 14 amino acids. Germline values: CDR1 SEHNR, CDR2 FQNEAQ (reference sequence). The CDR3 DNA is TGTGCCAGCAGCTTGACAGAGAATAATGAAAAACTGTTTTTT. It specifies CASSLTENNEKLFF.

V usage is TRBV9 and J usage is TRBJ2-7, with TRBD1 matching over 9 bases. The V gene's germline CDR1 is SGDLS and CDR2 YYNGEE. The V gene end was trimmed by 0 bases and the J gene end by 2 bases; junction bases not matched to a gene: 0. The CDR3 runs 14 residues. CDR3: CASSVGTGAYEQYF. CDR3 bases: TGTGCCAGCAGCGTAGGGACAGGGGCCTACGAGCAGTACTTC. Full variable domain (outside the CDR3, taken from reference TRBV9 and TRBJ2-7): DSGVTQTPKHLITATGQRVTLRCSPRSGDLSVYWYQQSLDQGLQFLIQYYNGEERAKGNILERFSAQQFPDLHSELNLSSLELGDSALYFCASSVGTGAYEQYFGPGTRLTVT.

The chain has TRBV6-5 and TRBJ2-7, with 7 positions matching TRBD2. Trimming took 8 bases from V and 4 from J; bases not matched to a gene: 14. The CDR3 has 15 residues. Germline V gene sequence: CDR1 MNHEY, CDR2 SVGAGI. The CDR3 DNA reads as TGTGCCAGCTCCAATCTCTTAAGCGGGAAATACGAGCAGTACTTC. Protein: CASSNLLSGKYEQYF.

The gene calls are TRBV13 and TRBJ2-7, with TRBD2 matching 16 bases. V lost 5 bases and J lost 0; bases outside the gene matches: 7. The germline V gene encodes CDR1 PRHDT and CDR2 FYEKMQ (reference sequence). The CDR3 spans 18 residues. The CDR3 reads CASSPGTSGRGSSYEQYF. The CDR3 DNA reads as TGTGCCAGCAGCCCCGGGACTAGCGGGAGGGGAAGCTCCTACGAGCAGTACTTC.

The genes are TRBV7-9 and TRBJ2-7; 9 bases align to TRBD1. The CDR3 length is 16 residues. The V segment lost 1 base and the J segment 3 bases; nucleotides outside the gene matches: 7. Germline assignment: CDR1 SEHNR and CDR2 FQNEAQ (reference sequence). The CDR3 DNA sequence: TGTGCCAGCAGCTTAGGCCCGGGACAGGGTTACTACGAGCAGTACTTC. Translating it yields CASSLGPGQGYYEQYF.

This clone has just one count. This rearrangement joins TRBV6-1 to TRBJ2-5, with D unclear. Germline V CDR1 and CDR2: MNHNS, SASEGT. The CDR3 totals 14 residues. V was shortened by 4 bases and J by 1 base, with 10 bases between the two germline ends. CDR3 bases: TGTGCCAGCAGTGCGTACCGGTCCCAAGAGACCCAGTACTTC. It codes for CASSAYRSQETQYF.

The gene calls are TRBV29-1 and TRBJ2-6, with 7 bases matching TRBD2. The CDR3 contains 16 residues. Trimming removed 4 bases from V and 2 bases from J; junction bases left unmatched: 8. Germline V gene sequence: CDR1 SQVTM, CDR2 ANQGSEA. CDR3 in amino acids: CSVAAGAVTGANVLTF. The CDR3, as DNA: TGCAGCGTTGCGGCGGGAGCTGTAACTGGGGCCAACGTCCTGACTTTC.